The present entry profiles one T cell receptor beta chain with its context. The data are from a study of blood T cell repertoires in COVID-19. Clones were read by immunoSEQ multiplex PCR, and TCRdb kept only the in-frame ones, dropping some. The profile shows 80,000 to 100,000 clones, about 95% of them singletons. V dropped 0 bases and J dropped 3; count of bases not matched to a gene: 14. CDR3 length: 18 amino acids. Per germline, CDR1 SGHRS and CDR2 YFSETQ. The sequencing input was peripheral blood. V gene TRBV5-1 combines with J gene TRBJ1-1; 7 positions match TRBD1. This clonotype originated in a human donor with active COVID-19. The donor label of this sample is uncertain. CDR3 loop: CASSLDLVRGRPDTEAFF. CDR3 sequence (DNA): TGCGCCAGCAGCTTGGATCTCGTGAGGGGGCGCCCGGACACTGAAGCTTTCTTT.